A selection of T cell receptor beta chains follows, all from one sample in a study of regulatory T cells in long-lasting Graves disease. TCRdb reprocessed the multiplex PCR reads with MiXCR, giving one entry per CDR3 protein. Here the sample spans roughly 700,000 distinct CDR3 sequences, 25% to 30% being singletons. This specimen was peripheral blood mononuclear cells (PBMCs), taken when the disease was refractory, from a patient treated with antithyroid drugs. These receptors all stem from a female donor with Graves disease. Each CDR3 is given with its conserved first and last residue. The D gene is left open where the match is weak. Not all rows give a size; the values are once, few, many and, for expanded clones, a class.

CDR3 length	D gene	clone size	J gene	V gene	CDR3 protein	CDR3 DNA
15	.	.	TRBJ1-5	TRBV28	CASRSQGYSNQPQHF	TGTGCCAGCCGATCGCAGGGTTATAGCAATCAGCCCCAGCATTTT
17	.	few	TRBJ1-6	TRBV10-2	CASSESVGDSYNSPLHF	TGCGCCAGCAGTGAAAGTGTGGGAGACTCATATAATTCACCCCTCCACTTT
15	.	.	TRBJ1-2	TRBV19	CASSILAARSYGYTF	TGTGCCAGTAGTATATTGGCCGCCCGGAGCTATGGCTACACCTTC
17	TRBD1	.	TRBJ2-6	TRBV7-3	CASSFRGHSTGANVLTF	TGTGCCAGCAGCTTTAGGGGGCATTCGACCGGGGCCAACGTCCTGACTTTC
13	.	.	TRBJ2-7	TRBV24-1	CAPQGGGRYEQYF	TGTGCCCCGCAAGGGGGGGGCAGGTACGAGCAGTACTTC
16	.	.	TRBJ2-2	TRBV20-1	CSARDVVAANTGELFF	TGCAGTGCTAGAGATGTAGTAGCGGCGAACACCGGGGAGCTGTTTTTT
17	.	few	TRBJ1-5	TRBV28	CASSLAFGGAQGQPQHF	TGTGCCAGCAGTTTAGCCTTCGGGGGGGCCCAAGGGCAGCCCCAGCATTTT
14	TRBD1	.	TRBJ2-7	TRBV20-1	CSAGGQGSSTGQYF	TGCAGTGCTGGGGGACAGGGATCGTCTACGGGGCAGTACTTC
14	.	.	TRBJ1-5	TRBV29-1	CSVKNGVNNQPQHF	TGCAGCGTTAAAAACGGGGTAAACAATCAGCCCCAGCATTTT
15	.	many	TRBJ1-5	TRBV12-3/TRBV12-4	CASSLNGIGGQPQHF	TGTGCCAGCAGTTTAAACGGGATTGGGGGTCAGCCCCAGCATTTT
15	.	many	TRBJ2-7	TRBV12-3/TRBV12-4	CASSFSRGGISEQYF	TGTGCCAGCAGTTTCAGTCGGGGCGGGATCAGCGAGCAGTACTTC
15	.	few	TRBJ1-6	TRBV20-1	CSARIGISDNSPLHF	TGCAGTGCTAGAATCGGAATATCAGATAATTCACCCCTCCACTTT
12	TRBD2	.	TRBJ2-7	TRBV29-1	CSVDTSGSEQYF	TGCAGCGTTGATACTAGCGGGAGCGAGCAGTACTTC
15	.	many	TRBJ2-7	TRBV2	CASSVGETRTYEQYF	TGTGCCAGCAGTGTCGGGGAGACCCGGACCTACGAGCAGTACTTC
15	.	few	TRBJ2-2	TRBV5-1	CASSLETPNTGELFF	TGCGCCAGCAGCTTGGAGACACCGAACACCGGGGAGCTGTTTTTT
15	.	few	TRBJ1-1	TRBV6-5	CASSYVGRWGTEAFF	TGTGCCAGCAGTTACGTTGGACGCTGGGGGACTGAAGCTTTCTTT
14	TRBD1	.	TRBJ1-2	TRBV12-3/TRBV12-4	CANNQGQANYGYTF	TGTGCCAACAATCAGGGACAGGCTAACTATGGCTACACCTTC
13	TRBD1	many	TRBJ1-1	TRBV12-3/TRBV12-4	CASSPRDRGPAFF	TGTGCCAGCAGTCCCAGGGACAGGGGGCCAGCTTTCTTT
13	.	few	TRBJ1-1	TRBV20-1	CSIDGIVNTEAFF	TGCAGTATCGACGGGATCGTGAACACTGAAGCTTTCTTT
17	.	few	TRBJ1-2	TRBV12-3/TRBV12-4	CASSLTLGFGGADGYTF	TGTGCCAGCAGTTTAACCCTCGGCTTTGGGGGCGCGGATGGCTACACCTTC
15	.	many	TRBJ1-1	TRBV7-6	CASSYGSGALTEAFF	TGTGCCAGCAGCTATGGCTCGGGGGCGTTAACTGAAGCTTTCTTT
13	.	few	TRBJ1-5	TRBV30	CAWSLAVDQPQHF	TGTGCCTGGAGTCTGGCCGTCGATCAGCCCCAGCATTTT
15	.	once	TRBJ2-2	TRBV12-3/TRBV12-4	CASSYRVPNTGELFF	TGTGCCAGCAGTTACCGGGTTCCGAACACCGGGGAGCTGTTTTTT
13	TRBD1	many	TRBJ2-7	TRBV28	CASGTGPPYEQYF	TGTGCCAGCGGGACAGGGCCCCCCTACGAGCAGTACTTC
13	TRBD1	few	TRBJ2-7	TRBV29-1	CSAEDRDYYEQYF	TGCAGCGCCGAGGACAGGGATTACTACGAGCAGTACTTC
14	.	.	TRBJ1-1	TRBV29-1	CSVSNRRVNTEAFF	TGCAGCGTTTCCAACCGGAGGGTGAACACTGAAGCTTTCTTT
13	.	few	TRBJ1-2	TRBV7-3	CASSLKGVYGYTF	TGTGCCAGCAGCTTAAAAGGAGTATACGGCTACACCTTC
12	.	few	TRBJ1-1	TRBV29-1	CLGGGGTTEAFF	TGTCTGGGGGGGGGGGGCACAACTGAAGCTTTCTTT
13	.	.	TRBJ2-7	TRBV20-1	CSARGRYPYEQYF	TGCAGTGCTAGAGGGAGGTACCCCTACGAGCAGTACTTC
15	TRBD1	few	TRBJ1-1	TRBV7-3	CASSSETGISTEAFF	TGTGCCAGCAGCTCAGAGACAGGGATCTCCACTGAAGCTTTCTTT
13	.	.	TRBJ1-1	TRBV5-1	CASRLGQLTEAFF	TGCGCCAGCAGACTCGGACAGTTGACTGAAGCTTTCTTT
14	TRBD1	.	TRBJ1-5	TRBV27	CASSPNRGNQPQHF	TGTGCCAGCAGCCCTAACAGGGGGAATCAGCCCCAGCATTTT
16	.	few	TRBJ2-7	TRBV6-1	CASTSNWDGGAYEQYF	TGTGCCAGCACCTCAAACTGGGACGGAGGCGCCTACGAGCAGTACTTC
16	.	few	TRBJ2-7	TRBV12-3/TRBV12-4	CASSLARPAGVYEQYF	TGTGCCAGCAGTTTAGCGCGGCCGGCAGGCGTCTACGAGCAGTACTTC
14	.	.	TRBJ1-1	TRBV5-1	CASSEGLANTEAFF	TGTGCCAGCAGCGAGGGACTGGCGAACACTGAAGCTTTCTTT
13	.	few	TRBJ1-6	TRBV19	CASSLDTNSPLHF	TGTGCCAGTAGTTTGGACACAAATTCACCCCTCCACTTT
16	.	few	TRBJ1-1	TRBV12-3/TRBV12-4	CASSPGRPSMNTEAFF	TGTGCCAGCAGTCCGGGACGGCCTAGCATGAACACTGAAGCTTTCTTT
14	.	many	TRBJ2-6	TRBV6-1	CASSESGGANVLTF	TGTGCCAGCAGTGAAAGTGGTGGGGCCAACGTCCTGACTTTC
15	TRBD1	.	TRBJ1-4	TRBV12-3/TRBV12-4	CASSPGQVLNEKLFF	TGTGCCAGCAGTCCCGGACAGGTCCTTAATGAAAAACTGTTTTTT
14	.	.	TRBJ2-5	TRBV12-3/TRBV12-4	CASSPWVIQETQYF	TGTGCCAGCAGCCCCTGGGTCATCCAAGAGACCCAGTACTTC
15	TRBD1	.	TRBJ1-4	TRBV12-3/TRBV12-4	CASSLEGTGDEKLFF	TGTGCCAGCAGTTTAGAGGGGACAGGGGATGAAAAACTGTTTTTT
13	.	many	TRBJ2-5	TRBV9	CASTRDLEETQYF	TGTGCCAGCACCCGGGACTTAGAGGAGACCCAGTACTTC
12	.	many	TRBJ2-7	TRBV3-1	CASSQRSYEQYF	TGTGCCAGCAGCCAGCGTTCCTACGAGCAGTACTTC
19	TRBD1	few	TRBJ1-2	TRBV7-2	CASSLEVGRGRVYNYGYTF	TGTGCCAGCAGCTTAGAAGTGGGCAGGGGGCGGGTGTATAACTATGGCTACACCTTC
15	.	.	TRBJ1-1	TRBV12-3/TRBV12-4	CASSLGGGSNTEAFF	TGTGCCAGCAGTTTAGGGGGTGGGTCGAACACTGAAGCTTTCTTT
18	TRBD2	.	TRBJ2-1	TRBV5-1	CASSRGLAGISSYNEQFF	TGCGCCAGCAGCAGGGGACTAGCGGGGATCAGCTCCTACAATGAGCAGTTCTTC
13	TRBD2	.	TRBJ2-1	TRBV27	CASSPLQGLAGEF	TGTGCCAGCAGTCCACTCCAGGGACTAGCGGGAGAGTTC
13	.	.	TRBJ2-7	TRBV6-2/TRBV6-3	CASSTTQGKQQYF	TGTGCCAGCAGTACCACCCAGGGGAAACAGCAGTACTTC
15	.	.	TRBJ1-1	TRBV7-6	CASSLGPRGGTEAFF	TGTGCCAGCAGCTTAGGCCCTCGGGGAGGCACTGAAGCTTTCTTT
16	TRBD2	many	TRBJ2-5	TRBV11-2	CASSLGTSGGGETQYF	TGTGCCAGCAGCTTAGGGACTAGCGGGGGGGGTGAGACCCAGTACTTC
15	TRBD2	many	TRBJ2-7	TRBV11-2	CASSPGLAGTYEQYF	TGTGCCAGCAGTCCGGGACTAGCGGGGACCTACGAGCAGTACTTC
14	.	.	TRBJ2-5	TRBV18	CASSPMGSGETQYF	TGTGCCAGCTCACCGATGGGTTCAGGGGAGACCCAGTACTTC
14	.	.	TRBJ1-1	TRBV11-2	CASSQMWIGTEAFF	TGTGCCAGCAGTCAGATGTGGATAGGTACTGAAGCTTTCTTT
16	.	few	TRBJ2-7	TRBV11-1	CASSLVGLRISNEQYF	TGTGCCAGCAGCTTGGTGGGACTGCGGATATCCAACGAGCAGTACTTC
12	.	.	TRBJ1-2	TRBV20-1	CSATRGGRGYTF	TGCAGTGCTACGAGAGGGGGTCGTGGCTACACCTTC
12	.	.	TRBJ2-5	TRBV29-1	CSVDQGYETQYF	TGCAGCGTTGACCAGGGGTACGAGACCCAGTACTTC
15	.	.	TRBJ1-3	TRBV5-1	CASSPGGNSGNTIYF	TGCGCCAGCAGCCCGGGCGGAAACTCTGGAAACACCATATATTTT
16	.	many	TRBJ1-1	TRBV10-3	CAISARDGRWDTEAFF	TGTGCCATCAGTGCACGGGACGGTCGGTGGGACACTGAAGCTTTCTTT
14	.	.	TRBJ2-5	TRBV13	CASKRGTPRETQYF	TGTGCGAGTAAGAGGGGGACACCTCGAGAGACCCAGTACTTC